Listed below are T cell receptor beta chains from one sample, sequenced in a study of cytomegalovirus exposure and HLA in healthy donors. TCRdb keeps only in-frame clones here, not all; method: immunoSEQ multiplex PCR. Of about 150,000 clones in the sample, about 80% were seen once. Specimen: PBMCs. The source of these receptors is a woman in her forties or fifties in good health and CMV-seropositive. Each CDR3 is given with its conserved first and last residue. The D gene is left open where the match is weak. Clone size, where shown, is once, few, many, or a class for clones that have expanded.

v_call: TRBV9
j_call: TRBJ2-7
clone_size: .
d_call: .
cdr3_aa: CASSVGSPSYEQYF
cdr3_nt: TGTGCCAGCAGCGTAGGTTCTCCTTCCTACGAGCAGTACTTC

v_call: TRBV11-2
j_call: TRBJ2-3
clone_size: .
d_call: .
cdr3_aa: CASSFRTLQSDTQYF
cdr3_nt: TGTGCCAGCAGCTTTCGGACACTCCAGTCAGATACGCAGTATTTT

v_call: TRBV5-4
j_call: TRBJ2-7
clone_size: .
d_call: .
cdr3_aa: CASSDEVRDSYEQYF
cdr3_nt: TGTGCCAGCAGCGATGAGGTCAGGGACTCCTACGAGCAGTACTTC

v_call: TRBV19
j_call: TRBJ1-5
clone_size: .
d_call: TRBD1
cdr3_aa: CASSIRGQSNQPQHF
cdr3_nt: TGTGCCAGTAGTATAAGGGGACAGAGCAATCAGCCCCAGCATTTT

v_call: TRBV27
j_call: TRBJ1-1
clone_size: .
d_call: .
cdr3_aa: CASRDLSGTF
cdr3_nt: TGTGCCAGCAGGGACTTGTCAGGGACTTTT

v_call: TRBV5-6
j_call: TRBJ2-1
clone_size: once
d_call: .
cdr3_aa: CASSFGGGRNEQFF
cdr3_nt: TGTGCCAGCAGCTTTGGGGGCGGTAGGAATGAGCAGTTCTTC

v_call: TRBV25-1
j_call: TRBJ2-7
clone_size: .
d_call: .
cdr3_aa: CASSGRWLEQYF
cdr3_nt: TGTGCCAGCAGTGGGAGATGGTTGGAGCAGTACTTC

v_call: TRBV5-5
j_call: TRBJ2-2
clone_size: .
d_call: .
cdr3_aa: CASSRKGGNTGELFF
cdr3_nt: TGTGCCAGCAGCCGGAAGGGAGGGAACACCGGGGAGCTGTTTTTT

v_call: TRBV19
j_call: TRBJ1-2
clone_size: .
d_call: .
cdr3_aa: CASSIDHGNYGYTF
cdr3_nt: TGTGCCAGTAGTATAGATCACGGGAACTATGGCTACACCTTC

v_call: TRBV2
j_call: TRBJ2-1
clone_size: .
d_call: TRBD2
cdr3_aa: CAHTGGSYNEQFF
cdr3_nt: TGTGCCCACACGGGGGGCTCCTACAATGAGCAGTTCTTC

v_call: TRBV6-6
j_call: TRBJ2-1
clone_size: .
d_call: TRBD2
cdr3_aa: CASRPAGNEQFF
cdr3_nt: TGTGCCAGCAGGCCAGCGGGGAATGAGCAGTTCTTC

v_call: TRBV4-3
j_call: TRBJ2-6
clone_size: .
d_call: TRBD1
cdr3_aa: CASSQEWGTGHLSGANVLTF
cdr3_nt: TGCGCCAGCAGCCAAGAATGGGGGACAGGTCACCTCTCTGGGGCCAACGTCCTGACTTTC

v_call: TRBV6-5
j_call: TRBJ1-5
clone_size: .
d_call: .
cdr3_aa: CASSRDNSNQPQHF
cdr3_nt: TGTGCCAGCAGTAGAGACAATAGCAATCAGCCCCAGCATTTT

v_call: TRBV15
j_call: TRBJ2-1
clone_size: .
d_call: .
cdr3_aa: CATSRDQVSSYNEQFF
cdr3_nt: TGTGCCACCAGCAGAGATCAGGTGAGCTCCTACAATGAGCAGTTCTTC

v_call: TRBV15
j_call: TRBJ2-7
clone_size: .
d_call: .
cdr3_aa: CATSRDSRAIPSEQYF
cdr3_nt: TGTGCCACCAGCAGAGATAGCAGGGCGATCCCCAGCGAGCAGTACTTC

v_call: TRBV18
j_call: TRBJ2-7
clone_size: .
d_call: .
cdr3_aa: CASSPSSLSYEQYF
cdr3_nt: TGTGCCAGCTCACCTAGTAGCCTCTCCTACGAGCAGTACTTC

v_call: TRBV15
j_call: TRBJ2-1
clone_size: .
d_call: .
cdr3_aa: CATSTEDSSSYNEQFF
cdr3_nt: TGTGCCACCAGCACAGAGGACAGTAGCTCCTACAATGAGCAGTTCTTC

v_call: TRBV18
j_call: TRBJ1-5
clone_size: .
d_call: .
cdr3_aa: CASSTIGQGMGQPQHF
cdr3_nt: TGTGCCAGCTCAACTATAGGACAAGGGATGGGTCAGCCCCAGCATTTT

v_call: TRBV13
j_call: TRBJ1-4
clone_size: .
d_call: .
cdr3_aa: CASSLSETDEKLFF
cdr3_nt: TGTGCCAGCAGCTTGTCCGAGACAGATGAAAAACTGTTTTTT

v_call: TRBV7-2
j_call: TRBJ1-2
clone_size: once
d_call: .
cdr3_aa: CASSPGSDRLYGYTF
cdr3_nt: TGTGCCAGCAGCCCGGGGTCGGACAGACTCTATGGCTACACCTTC

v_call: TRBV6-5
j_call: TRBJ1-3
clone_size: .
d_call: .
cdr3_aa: CASRPGGGNTIYF
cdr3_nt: TGTGCCAGCAGACCCGGGGGAGGAAACACCATATATTTT

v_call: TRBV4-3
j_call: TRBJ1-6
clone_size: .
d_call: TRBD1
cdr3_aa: CASSQDGQGNSPLHF
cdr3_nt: TGCGCCAGCAGCCAAGATGGACAGGGTAATTCACCCCTCCACTTT

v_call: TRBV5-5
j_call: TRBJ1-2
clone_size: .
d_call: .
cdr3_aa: CAGSLSGGAQGGGYTF
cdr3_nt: TGTGCCGGCAGCTTGTCGGGGGGGGCACAGGGCGGAGGCTACACCTTC

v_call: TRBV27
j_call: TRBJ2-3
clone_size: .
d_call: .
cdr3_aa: CASSLLTGSTDTQYF
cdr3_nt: TGTGCCAGCAGTTTATTGACAGGCAGCACAGATACGCAGTATTTT

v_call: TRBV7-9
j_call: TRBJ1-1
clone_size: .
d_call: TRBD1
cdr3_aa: CASSYEWDSSEAFF
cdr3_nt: TGTGCCAGCAGCTACGAATGGGACAGCTCTGAAGCTTTCTTT

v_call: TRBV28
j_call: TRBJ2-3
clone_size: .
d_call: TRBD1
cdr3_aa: CASSSEDRGVGDTQYF
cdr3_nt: TGTGCCAGCAGTTCCGAGGACAGGGGTGTGGGAGATACGCAGTATTTT

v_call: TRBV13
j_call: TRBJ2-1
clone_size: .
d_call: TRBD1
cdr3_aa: CASSSTGGVNEQFF
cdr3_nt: TGTGCCAGCAGTTCTACAGGGGGAGTGAATGAGCAGTTCTTC

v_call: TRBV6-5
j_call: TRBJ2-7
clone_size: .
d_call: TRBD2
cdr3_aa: CASRRTSGGAYEQYF
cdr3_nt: TGTGCCAGCAGACGGACTAGCGGGGGAGCCTACGAGCAGTACTTC

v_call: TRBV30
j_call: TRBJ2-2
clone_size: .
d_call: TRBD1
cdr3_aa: CAWSPGTGRAGELFF
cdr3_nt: TGTGCCTGGAGCCCCGGGACAGGGCGTGCCGGGGAGCTGTTTTTT

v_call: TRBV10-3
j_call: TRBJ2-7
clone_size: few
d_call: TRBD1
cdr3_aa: CAIRSGQDHEQYF
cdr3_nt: TGTGCCATCCGGTCCGGACAGGACCACGAGCAGTACTTC

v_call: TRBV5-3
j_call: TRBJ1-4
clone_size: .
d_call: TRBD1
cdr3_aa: CARSSRQGENEKLFF
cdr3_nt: TGTGCCAGAAGCTCCCGACAGGGGGAAAATGAAAAACTGTTTTTT

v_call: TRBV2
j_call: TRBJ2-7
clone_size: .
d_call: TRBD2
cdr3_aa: CASKGTTLYEQYF
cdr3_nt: TGTGCCAGCAAAGGGACTACTCTTTACGAGCAGTACTTC

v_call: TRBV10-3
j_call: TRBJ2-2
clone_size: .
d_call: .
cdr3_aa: CAISESRGTNTGELFF
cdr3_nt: TGTGCCATCAGTGAGTCGCGGGGCACGAACACCGGGGAGCTGTTTTTT

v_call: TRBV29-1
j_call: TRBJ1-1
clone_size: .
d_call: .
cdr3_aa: CSGNSDTEAFF
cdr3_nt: TGCAGCGGTAATTCTGACACTGAAGCTTTCTTT

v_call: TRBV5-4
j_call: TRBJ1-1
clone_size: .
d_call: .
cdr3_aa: CASSLGVGVNTEAFF
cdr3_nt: TGTGCCAGCAGCCTGGGGGTAGGGGTTAACACTGAAGCTTTCTTT

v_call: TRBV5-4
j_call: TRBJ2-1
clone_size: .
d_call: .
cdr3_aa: CASSLGSGEQFF
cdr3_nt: TGTGCCAGCAGCTTGGGTAGCGGTGAGCAGTTCTTC

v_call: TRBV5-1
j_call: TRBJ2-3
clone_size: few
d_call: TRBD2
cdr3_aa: CASSLAGGTGDTQYF
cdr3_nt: TGCGCCAGCAGCTTGGCCGGGGGGACGGGAGATACGCAGTATTTT

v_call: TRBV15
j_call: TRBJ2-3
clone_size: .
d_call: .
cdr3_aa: CATSRSGQLTDTQYF
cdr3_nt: TGTGCCACCAGCAGATCTGGACAGCTCACAGATACGCAGTATTTT

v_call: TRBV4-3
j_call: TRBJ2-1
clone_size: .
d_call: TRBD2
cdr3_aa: CASSQEPPGGGGNEQFF
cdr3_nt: TGCGCCAGCAGCCAAGAGCCTCCGGGCGGGGGTGGCAATGAGCAGTTCTTC

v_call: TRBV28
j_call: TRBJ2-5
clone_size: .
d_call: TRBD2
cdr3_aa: CATSLQRGTGETQYF
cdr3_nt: TGTGCCACCTCTCTACAGCGGGGGACGGGAGAGACCCAGTACTTC